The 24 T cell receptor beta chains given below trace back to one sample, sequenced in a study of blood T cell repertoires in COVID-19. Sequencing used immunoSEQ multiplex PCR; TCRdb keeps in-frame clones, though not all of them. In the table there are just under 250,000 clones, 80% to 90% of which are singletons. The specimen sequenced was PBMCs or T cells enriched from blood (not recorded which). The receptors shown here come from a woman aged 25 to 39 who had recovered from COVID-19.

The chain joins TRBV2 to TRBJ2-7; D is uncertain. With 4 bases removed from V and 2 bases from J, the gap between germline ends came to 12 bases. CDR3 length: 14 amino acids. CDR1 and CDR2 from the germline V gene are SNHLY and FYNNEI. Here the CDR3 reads CASSVTRRTYEQYF. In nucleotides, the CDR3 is TGTGCCAGCAGTGTCACTCGGCGGACCTACGAGCAGTACTTC.

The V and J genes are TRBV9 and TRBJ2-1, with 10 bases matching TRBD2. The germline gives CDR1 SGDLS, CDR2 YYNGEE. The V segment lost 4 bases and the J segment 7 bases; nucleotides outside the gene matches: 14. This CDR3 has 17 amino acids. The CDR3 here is CASSLGLAGVVVNEQFF. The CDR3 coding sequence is TGTGCCAGCAGCCTCGGGCTAGCGGGAGTGGTAGTAAATGAGCAGTTCTTC.

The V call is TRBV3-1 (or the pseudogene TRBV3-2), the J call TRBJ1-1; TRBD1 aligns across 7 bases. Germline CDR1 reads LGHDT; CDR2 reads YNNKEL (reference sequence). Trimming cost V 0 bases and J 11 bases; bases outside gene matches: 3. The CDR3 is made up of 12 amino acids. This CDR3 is CASSQDDRDAFF. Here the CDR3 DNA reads TGTGCCAGCAGCCAAGACGACAGGGATGCTTTCTTT.

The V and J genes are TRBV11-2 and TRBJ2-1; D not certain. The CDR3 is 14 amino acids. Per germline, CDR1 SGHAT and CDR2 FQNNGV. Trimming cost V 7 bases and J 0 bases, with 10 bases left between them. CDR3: CASTPFSSYNEQFF. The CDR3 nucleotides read TGTGCCAGCACCCCCTTTAGCTCCTACAATGAGCAGTTCTTC.

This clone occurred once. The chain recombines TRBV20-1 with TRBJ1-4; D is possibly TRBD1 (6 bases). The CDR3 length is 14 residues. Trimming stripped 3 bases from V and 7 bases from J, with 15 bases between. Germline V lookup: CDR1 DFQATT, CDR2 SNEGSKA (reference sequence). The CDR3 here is CSASSPGQGEKLFF. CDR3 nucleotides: TGCAGTGCTAGTTCACCGGGACAAGGTGAAAAACTGTTTTTT.

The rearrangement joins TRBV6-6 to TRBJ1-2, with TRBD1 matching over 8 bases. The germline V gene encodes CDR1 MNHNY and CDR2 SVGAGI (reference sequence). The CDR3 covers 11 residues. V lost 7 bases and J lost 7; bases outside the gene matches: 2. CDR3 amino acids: CASTGGTGYTF. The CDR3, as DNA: TGTGCCAGCACAGGGGGCACTGGCTACACCTTC.

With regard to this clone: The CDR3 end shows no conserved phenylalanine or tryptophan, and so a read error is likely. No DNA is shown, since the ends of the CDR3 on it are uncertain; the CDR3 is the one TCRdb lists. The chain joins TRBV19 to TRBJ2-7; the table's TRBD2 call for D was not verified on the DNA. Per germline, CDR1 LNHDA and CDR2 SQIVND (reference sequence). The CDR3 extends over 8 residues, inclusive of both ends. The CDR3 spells CATQIRVL.

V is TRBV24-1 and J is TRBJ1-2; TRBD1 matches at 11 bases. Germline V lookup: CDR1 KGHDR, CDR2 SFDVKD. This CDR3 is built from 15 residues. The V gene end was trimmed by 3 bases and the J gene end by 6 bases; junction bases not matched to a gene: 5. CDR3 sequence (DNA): TGTGCCACCAGTGATCAACCGGGACAGGGGGATGGCTACACCTTC. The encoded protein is CATSDQPGQGDGYTF.

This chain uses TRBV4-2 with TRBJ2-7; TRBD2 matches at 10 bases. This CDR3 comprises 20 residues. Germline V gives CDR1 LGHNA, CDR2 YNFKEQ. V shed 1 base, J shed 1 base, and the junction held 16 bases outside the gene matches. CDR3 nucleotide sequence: TGTGCCAGCAGCCAAGGTAGCGGGAGGTTCATAGAAGAAACTTCCTACGAGCAGTACTTC. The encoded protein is CASSQGSGRFIEETSYEQYF.

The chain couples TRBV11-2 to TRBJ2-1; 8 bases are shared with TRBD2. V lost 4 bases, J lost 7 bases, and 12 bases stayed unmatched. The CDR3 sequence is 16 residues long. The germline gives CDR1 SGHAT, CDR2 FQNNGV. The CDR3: CASSSGTSRVGNEQFF. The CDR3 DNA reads TGTGCCAGCAGCTCAGGGACTAGTCGGGTCGGAAATGAGCAGTTCTTC.

The CDR3 DNA is TGTGCCATCACCAGGGATCCGGGACAGGGGGCGCGGGGAAACACCATATATTTT. This encodes CAITRDPGQGARGNTIYF. The chain links TRBV10-3 to TRBJ1-3; 12 nucleotides agree with TRBD1. Unmatched junction bases numbered 14, after V lost 7 bases and J lost 4 bases. This CDR3 spans 18 amino acids. Germline CDR1 is ENHRY and CDR2 is SYGVKD.

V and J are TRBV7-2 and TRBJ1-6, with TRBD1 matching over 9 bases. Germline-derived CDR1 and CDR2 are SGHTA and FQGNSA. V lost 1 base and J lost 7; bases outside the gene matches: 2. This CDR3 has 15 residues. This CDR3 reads CASSLEGTGNSPLHF. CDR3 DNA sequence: TGTGCCAGCAGCTTAGAAGGGACAGGGAATTCACCCCTCCACTTT.

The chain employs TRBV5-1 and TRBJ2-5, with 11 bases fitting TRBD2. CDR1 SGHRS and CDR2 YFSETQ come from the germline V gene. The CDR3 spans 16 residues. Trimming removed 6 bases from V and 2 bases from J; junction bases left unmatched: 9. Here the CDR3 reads CASNRLGTSGQETQYF. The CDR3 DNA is TGCGCCAGCAATAGGCTAGGGACTAGCGGTCAAGAGACCCAGTACTTC.

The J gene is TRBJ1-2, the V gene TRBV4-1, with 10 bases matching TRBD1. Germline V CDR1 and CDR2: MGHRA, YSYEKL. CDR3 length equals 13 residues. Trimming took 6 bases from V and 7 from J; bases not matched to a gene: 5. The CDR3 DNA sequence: TGCGCCAGCAGTCCTCGACAGGGGGCTGGCTACACCTTC. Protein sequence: CASSPRQGAGYTF.

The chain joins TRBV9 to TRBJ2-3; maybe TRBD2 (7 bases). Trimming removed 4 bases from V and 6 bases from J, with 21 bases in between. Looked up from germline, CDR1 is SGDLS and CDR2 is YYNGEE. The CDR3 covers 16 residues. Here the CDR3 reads CASSPDPRGRGDTQYF. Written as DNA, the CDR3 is TGTGCCAGCAGCCCAGACCCCCGGGGGAGGGGGGATACGCAGTATTTT.

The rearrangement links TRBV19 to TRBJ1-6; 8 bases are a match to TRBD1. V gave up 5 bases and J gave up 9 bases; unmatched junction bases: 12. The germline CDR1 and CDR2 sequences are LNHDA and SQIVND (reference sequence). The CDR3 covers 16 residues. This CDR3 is CASSPPQGASVSPLHF. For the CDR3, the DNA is TGTGCCAGTAGTCCGCCGCAGGGGGCGAGTGTTTCACCCCTCCACTTT.

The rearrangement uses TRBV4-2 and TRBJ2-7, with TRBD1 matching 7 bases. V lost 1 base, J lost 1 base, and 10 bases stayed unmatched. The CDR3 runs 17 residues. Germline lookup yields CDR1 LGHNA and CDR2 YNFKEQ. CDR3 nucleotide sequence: TGTGCCAGCAGCCAAGTTGCGTACAGGGGCGTTTCCTACGAGCAGTACTTC. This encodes CASSQVAYRGVSYEQYF.

For the CDR3, the DNA is TGTGCCAGCAGCTTAGAGGTTTTTGGGCCAGGCATTCAGTACTTC. Translation gives CASSLEVFGPGIQYF. The rearrangement links TRBV7-2 to TRBJ2-4; D not resolved. The ends were cut back, 1 base at V and 9 bases at J, with 16 bases in the middle. CDR1 and CDR2 (germline): SGHTA, FQGNSA. The CDR3 runs to 15 residues.

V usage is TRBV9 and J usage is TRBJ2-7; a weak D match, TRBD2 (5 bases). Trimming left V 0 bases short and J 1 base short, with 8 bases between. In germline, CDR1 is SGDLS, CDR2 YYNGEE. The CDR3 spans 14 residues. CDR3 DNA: TGTGCCAGCAGCGTAGATGAGGGATCCTACGAGCAGTACTTC. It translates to CASSVDEGSYEQYF.

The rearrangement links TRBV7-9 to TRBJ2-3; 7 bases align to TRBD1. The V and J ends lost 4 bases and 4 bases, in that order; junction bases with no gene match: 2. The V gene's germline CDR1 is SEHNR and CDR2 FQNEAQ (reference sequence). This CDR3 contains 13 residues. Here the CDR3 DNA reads TGTGCCAGCAGCTCAACAGGGGCAGATACGCAGTATTTT. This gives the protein CASSSTGADTQYF.

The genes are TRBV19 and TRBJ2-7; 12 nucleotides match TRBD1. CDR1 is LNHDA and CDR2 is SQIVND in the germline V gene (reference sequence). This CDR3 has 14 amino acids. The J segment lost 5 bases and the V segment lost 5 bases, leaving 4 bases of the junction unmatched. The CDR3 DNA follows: TGTGCCAGTAGTGTGGGGACAGGGGGCAACGAGCAGTACTTC. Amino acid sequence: CASSVGTGGNEQYF.

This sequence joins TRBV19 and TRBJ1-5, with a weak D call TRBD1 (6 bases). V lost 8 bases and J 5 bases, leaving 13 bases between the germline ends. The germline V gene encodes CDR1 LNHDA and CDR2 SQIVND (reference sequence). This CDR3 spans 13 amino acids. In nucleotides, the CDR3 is TGTGCCAGTCACGGACAGTTAGATCAGCCCCAGCATTTT. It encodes CASHGQLDQPQHF.

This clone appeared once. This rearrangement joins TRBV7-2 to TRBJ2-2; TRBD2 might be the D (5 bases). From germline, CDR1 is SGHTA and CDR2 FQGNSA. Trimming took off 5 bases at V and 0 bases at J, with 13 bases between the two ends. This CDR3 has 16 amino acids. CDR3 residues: CASSPGKGSNTGELFF. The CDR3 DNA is TGTGCCAGCAGCCCGGGAAAAGGATCGAACACCGGGGAGCTGTTTTTT.

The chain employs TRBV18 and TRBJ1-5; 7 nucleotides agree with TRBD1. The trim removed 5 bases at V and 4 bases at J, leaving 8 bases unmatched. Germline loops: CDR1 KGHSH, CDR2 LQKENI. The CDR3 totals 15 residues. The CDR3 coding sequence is TGTGCCAGCTCAGGAGGACAGGTGGAAAATCAGCCCCAGCATTTT. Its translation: CASSGGQVENQPQHF. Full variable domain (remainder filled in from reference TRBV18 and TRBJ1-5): NAGVMQNPRHLVRRRGQEARLRCSPMKGHSHVYWYRQLPEEGLKFMVYLQKENIIDESGMPKERFSAEFPKEGPSILRIQQVVRGDSAAYFCASSGGQVENQPQHFGDGTRLSIL.